This T cell receptor (beta chain) was profiled in a study of CD8+ T cells in alopecia areata. Study-level information: Affected scalp percentage gauged treated patients' severity.

On this clone: Its antigen is not known.

The germline V and J ends were trimmed by 0 bases and 5 bases, with 11 bases remaining between them. Germline V gene sequence: CDR1 SGHRS, CDR2 YFSETQ. The CDR3 covers 14 residues. Broader study findings: Higher clonality was seen in lesional scalp than in normal scalp, especially in alopecia totalis/universalis.

Treatment of the sample: oral pan-JAK inhibitor, 5-10 mg twice daily. Following extraction, RNA underwent reverse transcription to cDNA, which served as the sequencing template. Libraries were prepared by immunoSEQ multiplex PCR; TCRdb keeps only in-frame clonotypes and omits some of them. The table has about 220,000 clones, under 75% seen once. This specimen was CD4+ T cells sorted from blood, taken at week 4, from a patient treated with tofacitinib. The sequence was obtained from a human donor with alopecia areata. The V gene is TRBV5-1, the J gene TRBJ1-1, with D uncertain. The CDR3 here is CASSLGRLETEAFF. CDR3 DNA sequence: TGCGCCAGCAGCTTGGGCAGGTTGGAGACTGAAGCTTTCTTT. The full variable domain, in which reference TRBV5-1 and TRBJ1-1 provide the parts outside the CDR3, is KAGVTQTPRYLIKTRGQQVTLSCSPISGHRSVSWYQQTPGQGLQFLFEYFSETQRNKGNFPGRFSGRQFSNSRSEMNVSTLELGDSALYLCASSLGRLETEAFFGQGTRLTVV.